Below, 25 T cell receptor beta chains from the same sample are listed, as sequenced in a study of blood T cell repertoires in COVID-19. Here immunoSEQ multiplex PCR was the method, and the copy in TCRdb shows in-frame clones only, minus some. The sample comprises roughly 150,000 clones, approximately 80% of which are singletons, and about 5% rests with the top ten. Sample: PBMCs or T cells enriched from blood (not recorded which). The receptors originated from a man between 65 and 85 years old who had been exposed to COVID-19.

V and J are TRBV28 and TRBJ2-7, with D maybe TRBD1 (6 bases). This CDR3 has 15 residues. Germline CDR1 is MDHEN and CDR2 is SYDVKM. Trimming pared 3 bases from V and 2 bases from J, leaving 14 bases between. The CDR3 DNA reads TGTGCCAGCAGTTTGACCGGGACATTTACCTACGAGCAGTACTTC. Its translation is CASSLTGTFTYEQYF.

The count of this clone is one. V usage is TRBV19 and J usage is TRBJ1-1; D gene unclear. This CDR3 has 14 residues. From germline, CDR1 is LNHDA and CDR2 SQIVND (reference sequence). V was trimmed by 3 bases and J by 4 bases, leaving 12 bases between them. CDR3 sequence reads: CASSIQPWATEAFF. The CDR3 DNA reads as TGTGCCAGTAGTATCCAGCCTTGGGCCACTGAAGCTTTCTTT.

The chain joins TRBV3-1 (or the pseudogene TRBV3-2) to TRBJ2-5; 12 positions agree with TRBD2. J gave up 4 bases and V 1 base, and 10 bases lay outside the gene matches. CDR1 is LGHDT, CDR2 YNNKEL, per germline (reference sequence). This CDR3 is 18 amino acids long. CDR3 loop: CASSQGVLAGGPRETQYF. The DNA for the CDR3 is TGTGCCAGCAGCCAAGGGGTGCTAGCGGGAGGGCCGAGAGAGACCCAGTACTTC.

The chain links TRBV28 to TRBJ2-7; 7 nucleotides align to TRBD2. This CDR3 has 13 amino acids. Germline CDR1 and CDR2: MDHEN and SYDVKM. Losses at the gene ends were 8 bases for V and 5 bases for J; bases not matched to a gene: 9. The CDR3 bases are TGTGCCAGCCGCTGGGGAGGGGCGAACGAGCAGTACTTC. Encoded protein: CASRWGGANEQYF.

This sequence joins TRBV7-2 and TRBJ1-2; the D gene is possibly TRBD1 (5 bases). V was cut by 1 base and J by 5 bases, with 11 bases left in between. Looked up from germline, CDR1 is SGHTA and CDR2 is FQGNSA. The CDR3 runs to 14 residues. In DNA, the CDR3 is TGTGCCAGCAGCTTAGATAGGGGCCAATATGGCTACACCTTC. It is translated as CASSLDRGQYGYTF.

This clone was seen a single time. The V gene is TRBV6-1, the J gene TRBJ1-2; 8 nucleotides align to TRBD1. In germline, CDR1 is MNHNS, CDR2 SASEGT. There are 16 residues in the CDR3. After removal of 3 bases from V and 4 bases from J, the junction contained 10 bases not matched to a gene. The CDR3 spells CASSDLKQGGGYGYTF. The CDR3 coding sequence is TGTGCCAGCAGTGACCTCAAACAGGGGGGAGGCTATGGCTACACCTTC.

This clone was detected once. V usage is TRBV5-1 and J usage is TRBJ2-1; TRBD2 agrees at 7 bases. Germline CDR1 reads SGHRS; CDR2 reads YFSETQ. The CDR3 length is 15 residues. Unmatched junction bases numbered 8, after V lost 0 bases and J lost 8 bases. The DNA of the CDR3 is TGCGCCAGCAGCTTGGTACTAGCGAGGGCGGATGAGCAGTTCTTC. Amino acids: CASSLVLARADEQFF.

This chain joins TRBV30 and TRBJ1-5, with 8 positions matching TRBD1. V was pared by 4 bases and J by 7 bases, with 6 bases of the junction left unmatched. The CDR3 runs to 13 residues. CDR1 is GTSNPN, CDR2 SVGIG, per germline (reference sequence). CDR3 nucleotides: TGTGCCTGGAATTTGGCAGGGGGCCAGCCCCAGCATTTT. Translation: CAWNLAGGQPQHF.

The chain has TRBV9 and TRBJ1-2, with 7 bases identical to TRBD1. The CDR3 extends over 13 amino acids. J was trimmed by 3 bases and V by 2 bases; bases with no gene match: 1. CDR1 is SGDLS and CDR2 is YYNGEE in the germline V gene. The CDR3 DNA follows: TGTGCCAGCAGCGTTGGGACAGACTATGGCTACACCTTC. It codes for CASSVGTDYGYTF. The full variable domain, its missing parts supplied by reference TRBV9 and TRBJ1-2, is DSGVTQTPKHLITATGQRVTLRCSPRSGDLSVYWYQQSLDQGLQFLIQYYNGEERAKGNILERFSAQQFPDLHSELNLSSLELGDSALYFCASSVGTDYGYTFGSGTRLTVV.

The rearrangement uses TRBV28 and TRBJ2-1; 10 bases match TRBD2. The CDR3 loop spans 14 amino acids. The V gene's germline CDR1 is MDHEN and CDR2 SYDVKM. The J segment lost 5 bases and the V segment lost 5 bases, leaving 3 bases of the junction unmatched. The CDR3 region is CASSLLAGHNEQFF. The DNA for the CDR3 is TGTGCCAGCAGTCTACTAGCGGGACACAATGAGCAGTTCTTC.

This clone has just one count. The V and J genes are TRBV2 and TRBJ1-2, with 7 nucleotides matching TRBD1. V trimming: 4 bases; J trimming: 8 bases; junction bases outside the gene matches: 10. Germline assignment: CDR1 SNHLY and CDR2 FYNNEI. The CDR3 is made up of 14 amino acids. CDR3 amino acids: CASSGLLGGEGYTF. For the CDR3, the DNA is TGTGCCAGCAGTGGGTTGCTAGGGGGCGAAGGCTACACCTTC.

The rearrangement uses TRBV6-1 and TRBJ2-7; 7 bases map to TRBD1. Germline values: CDR1 MNHNS, CDR2 SASEGT. The CDR3 has 15 amino acids. J gave up 3 bases and V 1 base, and 6 bases lay outside the gene matches. In DNA form, the CDR3 reads TGTGCCAGCAGTGAAGGACAGGGATTCATCTACGAGCAGTACTTC. This encodes CASSEGQGFIYEQYF.

V usage is TRBV6-1 and J usage is TRBJ2-7; 9 positions agree with TRBD2. The CDR3 sequence is 15 residues long. Germline V gives CDR1 MNHNS, CDR2 SASEGT. V was clipped by 4 bases and J by 7 bases; unmatched bases: 11. The CDR3 spells CASSVEAGGSTEQYF. DNA for the CDR3: TGTGCCAGCAGTGTGGAGGCGGGAGGGTCTACGGAGCAGTACTTC.

V and J are TRBV7-3 and TRBJ1-1, with 7 bases aligning to TRBD1. There are 13 residues in the CDR3. The J segment lost 3 bases and the V segment lost 3 bases, leaving 1 base of the junction unmatched. The germline gives CDR1 SGHTA, CDR2 FQGTGA. CDR3 amino acids: CASSFDRDTEAFF. The CDR3 DNA reads as TGTGCCAGCAGCTTCGACAGGGACACTGAAGCTTTCTTT.

V and J are TRBV19 and TRBJ1-5; maybe TRBD1 (5 bases). V lost 6 bases and J lost 0, with 12 bases in between. CDR3 size: 15 residues. Germline CDR1 LNHDA, CDR2 SQIVND (reference sequence). For the CDR3, the DNA is TGTGCCAGTAGCTGGGGCGGAGATAGCAATCAGCCCCAGCATTTT. It is translated as CASSWGGDSNQPQHF.

This clone has just a few counts. This sequence joins TRBV6-2 or TRBV6-3 and TRBJ2-7; 10 bases align to TRBD2. V was clipped by 1 base and J by 1 base; unmatched bases: 7. The CDR3 has 17 amino acids. Germline V lookup: CDR1 MNHEY, CDR2 SVGEGT. CDR3 coding DNA: TGTGCCAGCAGTTACTTCGCTAGCGGGAGTAAATCCTACGAGCAGTACTTC. This gives the protein CASSYFASGSKSYEQYF.

The rearrangement joins TRBV6-5 to TRBJ1-5, with unresolved D. The germline CDR1 and CDR2 sequences are MNHEY and SVGAGI. V was shortened by 6 bases and J by 3 bases, with 9 bases between the two germline ends. The CDR3 consists of 13 residues. In nucleotides, the CDR3 is TGTGCCAGCAGACGGGGTTACAATCAGCCCCAGCATTTT. Protein sequence: CASRRGYNQPQHF.

The J gene is TRBJ2-2, the V gene TRBV3-1 (or the pseudogene TRBV3-2); 10 bases map to TRBD1. CDR1 is LGHDT and CDR2 is YNNKEL in the germline V gene (reference sequence). The CDR3 sequence is 22 residues long. V shed 0 bases, J shed 6 bases, and the junction held 22 bases outside the gene matches. The CDR3 nucleotides are TGTGCCAGCAGCCAAGATCAATATCGAGGGACAGGGGACTGGACTAGAGCCGGGGAGCTGTTTTTT. Amino acids: CASSQDQYRGTGDWTRAGELFF.

The chain uses TRBV5-4 and TRBJ2-7; 9 bases line up with TRBD1. The CDR3 sequence is 16 residues long. The V gene's germline CDR1 is SGHNT and CDR2 YYREEE (reference sequence). J was trimmed by 5 bases and V by 1 base; bases with no gene match: 10. CDR3 nucleotides: TGTGCCAGCAGCTTGAGATCCACAGGGGGCGCGGACGAGCAGTACTTC. Translated: CASSLRSTGGADEQYF.

The V and J genes are TRBV12-5 and TRBJ2-1; the D is unclear. Deletions cut 6 bases from V and 16 bases from J, with 16 bases between. Germline V gives CDR1 LGHNT, CDR2 FRNRAP. This CDR3 spans 11 amino acids. The CDR3 spells CASGEVRPVFF. The CDR3 region has the DNA TGTGCTAGTGGAGAGGTGCGGCCTGTTTTCTTC.

The genes are TRBV19 and TRBJ2-1; tentative D call: TRBD1 (6 bases). V lost 4 bases and J lost 7, with 17 bases in between. Germline-derived CDR1 and CDR2 are LNHDA and SQIVND (reference sequence). CDR3 size: 15 residues. The CDR3 DNA reads as TGTGCCAGTAGTAGCGCCGGGACAAGGGGAAATGAGCAGTTCTTC. It specifies CASSSAGTRGNEQFF.

V and J are TRBV7-9 and TRBJ2-5; 9 nucleotides match TRBD1. CDR3 length: 15 amino acids. V gave up 5 bases and J gave up 5 bases; unmatched junction bases: 9. Germline V gives CDR1 SEHNR, CDR2 FQNEAQ (reference sequence). The CDR3 DNA follows: TGTGCCAGCAGCCCCCACAGGGGGCTCGGGGAGACCCAGTACTTC. It is translated as CASSPHRGLGETQYF.

The gene calls are TRBV25-1 and TRBJ2-3; a weak D match, TRBD2 (6 bases). The germline V and J ends were trimmed by 10 bases and 2 bases, with 13 bases remaining between them. There are 13 residues in the CDR3. Germline V gene lookup returns CDR1 MGHDK and CDR2 SYGVNS. CDR3 sequence (DNA): TGTGCCATCCGGGACTCTTACACAGATACGCAGTATTTT. Translating gives CAIRDSYTDTQYF.

The V call is TRBV14, the J call TRBJ1-2, with 7 bases fitting TRBD1. The V segment lost 2 bases and the J segment 2 bases; nucleotides outside the gene matches: 8. The CDR3 length is 16 residues. The germline gives CDR1 SGHDN, CDR2 FVKESK. CDR3 region: CASSQQGGPENYGYTF. In DNA, the CDR3 is TGTGCCAGCAGCCAACAGGGGGGACCTGAGAACTATGGCTACACCTTC.

This clone was picked up a small number of times. V and J are TRBV7-9 and TRBJ1-2; D not certain. The CDR3 sequence is 14 residues long. CDR1 SEHNR and CDR2 FQNEAQ come from the germline V gene (reference sequence). The germline V and J ends were trimmed by 2 bases and 0 bases, with 7 bases remaining between them. Here the CDR3 DNA reads TGTGCCAGCAGCTTAACAACTACTAACTATGGCTACACCTTC. Translating it yields CASSLTTTNYGYTF.